This T cell receptor (beta chain) was recovered during a study of TIL therapy for anti-PD-1-resistant metastatic lung cancer. Study-wide background: Most patients had lung adenocarcinoma.

This clone was picked up a small number of times. Its cognate antigen is unknown. Study-wide results and caveats: Treatment-naive, never-smoker and oncogene-addicted patients were overrepresented in this highly selected cohort. TIL clonotype persistence in blood showed no apparent association with response.

Time point given: pre-treatment sample, taken before nivolumab and TIL therapy. Adults with stage 4 NSCLC were enrolled in a phase I trial. The libraries were made with immunoSEQ v3. Assay used: immunoSEQ multiplex PCR; TCRdb lists only in-frame clones, some missing. Altogether tens of thousands of clones are present, around 80% being singletons, with the ten largest covering about 16%. The CDR3 covers 14 residues. Germline assignment: CDR1 LNHDA and CDR2 SQIVND (reference sequence). V lost 5 bases, J lost 11 bases, and 21 bases lay in between. The chain recombines TRBV19 with TRBJ1-1; perhaps TRBD1 as D (6 bases). The starting material was blood, obtained at baseline. The clonotype comes from an older man with non-small cell lung cancer. The DNA for the CDR3 is TGTGCCAGTAGTCTAAAAGGGGACAAGGGGCAGGCTTTCTTT. Its protein product is CASSLKGDKGQAFF. The whole variable domain, filled in from reference TRBV19 and TRBJ1-1, reads DGGITQSPKYLFRKEGQNVTLSCEQNLNHDAMYWYRQDPGQGLRLIYYSQIVNDFQKGDIAEGYSVSREKKESFPLTVTSAQKNPTAFYLCASSLKGDKGQAFFGQGTRLTVV.